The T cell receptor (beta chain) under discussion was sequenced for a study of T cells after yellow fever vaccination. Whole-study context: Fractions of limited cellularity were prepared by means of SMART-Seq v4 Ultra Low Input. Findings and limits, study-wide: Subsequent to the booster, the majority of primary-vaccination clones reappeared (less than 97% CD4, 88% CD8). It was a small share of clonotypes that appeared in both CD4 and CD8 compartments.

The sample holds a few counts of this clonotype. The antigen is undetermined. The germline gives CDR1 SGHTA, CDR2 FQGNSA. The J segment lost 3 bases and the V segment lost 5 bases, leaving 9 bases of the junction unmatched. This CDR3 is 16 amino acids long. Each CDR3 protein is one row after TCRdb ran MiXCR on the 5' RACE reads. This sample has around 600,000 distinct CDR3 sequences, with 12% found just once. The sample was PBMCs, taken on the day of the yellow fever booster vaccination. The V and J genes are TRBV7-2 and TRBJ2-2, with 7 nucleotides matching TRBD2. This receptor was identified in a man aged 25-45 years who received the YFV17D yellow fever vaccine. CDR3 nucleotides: TGTGCCAGCAGCCCGGTTAGGCTAGCGGACACCGGGGAGCTGTTTTTT. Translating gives CASSPVRLADTGELFF.